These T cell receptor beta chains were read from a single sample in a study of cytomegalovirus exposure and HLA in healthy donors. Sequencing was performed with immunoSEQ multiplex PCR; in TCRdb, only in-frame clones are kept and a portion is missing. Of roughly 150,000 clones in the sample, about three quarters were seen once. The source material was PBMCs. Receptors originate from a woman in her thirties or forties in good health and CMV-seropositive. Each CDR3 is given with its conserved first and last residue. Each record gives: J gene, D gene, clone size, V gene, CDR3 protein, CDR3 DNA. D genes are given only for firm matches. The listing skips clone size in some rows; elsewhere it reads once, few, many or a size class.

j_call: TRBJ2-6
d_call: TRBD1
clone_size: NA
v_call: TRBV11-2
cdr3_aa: CASSPTADRFPGANVLTF
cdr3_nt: TGTGCCAGCAGCCCCACGGCGGACAGGTTCCCTGGGGCCAACGTCCTGACTTTC

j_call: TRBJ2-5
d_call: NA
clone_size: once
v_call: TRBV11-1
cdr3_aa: CASSTLLLEERETQYF
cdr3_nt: TGTGCCAGCAGCACACTTCTGTTGGAGGAGAGGGAGACCCAGTACTTC

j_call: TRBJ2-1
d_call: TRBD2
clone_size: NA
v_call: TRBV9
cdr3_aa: CASSPGTSLGGEQFF
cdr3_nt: TGTGCCAGCAGCCCCGGGACTAGTCTAGGCGGTGAGCAGTTCTTC

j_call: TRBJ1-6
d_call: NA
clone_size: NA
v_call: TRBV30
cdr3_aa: CAWSGRTANSPLHF
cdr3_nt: TGTGCCTGGAGCGGTAGGACAGCTAATTCACCCCTCCACTTT

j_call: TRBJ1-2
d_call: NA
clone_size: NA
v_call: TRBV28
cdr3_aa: CASGDRLYGYTF
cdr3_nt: TGTGCCAGCGGAGACAGGCTGTATGGCTACACCTTC

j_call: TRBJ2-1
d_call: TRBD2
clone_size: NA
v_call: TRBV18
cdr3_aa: CASSPPLAGVTGNEQFF
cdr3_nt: TGTGCCAGCTCACCACCGTTAGCGGGGGTCACGGGTAATGAGCAGTTCTTC

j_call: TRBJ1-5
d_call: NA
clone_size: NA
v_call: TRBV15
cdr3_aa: CATSRVGWGSDQPQHF
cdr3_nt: TGTGCCACCAGCAGAGTAGGGTGGGGCAGCGACCAGCCCCAGCATTTT

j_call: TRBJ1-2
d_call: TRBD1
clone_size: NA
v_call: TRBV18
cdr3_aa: CASSLESQGAYGYTF
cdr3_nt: TGTGCCAGCTCACTGGAGTCACAGGGGGCCTATGGCTACACCTTC

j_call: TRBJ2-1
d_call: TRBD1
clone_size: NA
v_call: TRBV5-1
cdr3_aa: CASSFTNRGGEQFF
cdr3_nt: TGCGCCAGCAGCTTCACCAACAGGGGCGGAGAGCAGTTCTTC

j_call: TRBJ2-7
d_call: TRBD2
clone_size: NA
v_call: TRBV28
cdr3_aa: CASSKNLAGGPYEQYF
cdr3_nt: TGTGCCAGCAGCAAAAATCTAGCGGGGGGGCCCTACGAGCAGTACTTC

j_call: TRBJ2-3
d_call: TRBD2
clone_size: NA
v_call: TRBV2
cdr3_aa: CASSPDRAGLAGTDTQYF
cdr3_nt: TGTGCCAGCAGTCCGGACAGAGCCGGACTAGCGGGCACAGATACGCAGTATTTT

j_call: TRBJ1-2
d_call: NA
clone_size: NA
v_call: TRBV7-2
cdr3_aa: CASSFPRAGANYGYTF
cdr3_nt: TGTGCCAGCAGTTTCCCGCGGGCAGGCGCTAACTATGGCTACACCTTC

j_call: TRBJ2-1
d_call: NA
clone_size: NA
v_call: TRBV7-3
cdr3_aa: CASSPGTFPDEQFF
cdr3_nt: TGTGCCAGCAGCCCCGGGACTTTCCCCGATGAGCAGTTCTTC

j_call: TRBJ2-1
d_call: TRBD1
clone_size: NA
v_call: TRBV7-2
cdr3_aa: CASSLSRIGTGSSNEQFF
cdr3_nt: TGTGCCAGCAGCTTATCCCGCATTGGGACAGGCTCTTCCAATGAGCAGTTCTTC

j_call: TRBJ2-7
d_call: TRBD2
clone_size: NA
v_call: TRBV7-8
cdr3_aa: CASSSYRSRTSGGAGSYEQYF
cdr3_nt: TGTGCCAGCAGCTCTTACCGGTCGAGGACTAGCGGGGGGGCGGGCTCCTACGAGCAGTACTTC